These 4 T cell receptor beta chains came from one sample sequenced in a study of T cell changes during pregnancy in multiple sclerosis. This table comes from immunoSEQ multiplex PCR, and its TCRdb copy is limited to in-frame clones, with some not included. The sample holds approximately 38,000 clones, around 94% seen once. This specimen consisted of peripheral blood, obtained in the third trimester of pregnancy. These receptors were obtained from a female donor with multiple sclerosis, enrolled in a pregnancy study.

The chain has TRBV7-9 and TRBJ2-5; D is perhaps TRBD2 (6 bases). The germline V gene has CDR1 SEHNR and CDR2 FQNEAQ (reference sequence). This CDR3 is built from 14 residues. With 2 bases removed from V and 5 bases from J, the gap between germline ends came to 12 bases. Here the CDR3 reads CASSLSSSVETQYF. The CDR3 DNA is TGTGCCAGCAGCTTATCTTCTAGCGTTGAGACCCAGTACTTC.

The chain combines TRBV2 with TRBJ1-5; D might be TRBD1 (5 bases). V shed 2 bases and J shed 9 bases, with 11 bases lying between them. Per the germline V gene, CDR1 is SNHLY and CDR2 is FYNNEI. There are 13 residues in the CDR3. The CDR3, as DNA: TGTGCCAGCAGTGAATCGGGGGTCGGGCCCCAGCATTTT. Its translation: CASSESGVGPQHF. The complete variable domain, with remaining parts taken from reference TRBV2 and TRBJ1-5, reads EPEVTQTPSHQVTQMGQEVILRCVPISNHLYFYWYRQILGQKVEFLVSFYNNEISEKSEIFDDQFSVERPDGSNFTLKIRSTKLEDSAMYFCASSESGVGPQHFGDGTRLSIL.

This clone was detected once. This chain joins TRBV28 and TRBJ1-1, with D perhaps matching TRBD1 (5 bases). Trimming stripped 5 bases from V and 13 bases from J, with 29 bases between. The CDR3 has 16 amino acids. The germline CDR1 and CDR2 sequences are MDHEN and SYDVKM. For the CDR3, the DNA is TGTGCCAGCAGTCCCCCAGGGATTCAGGGCGCATTGAAGGGTTTCTTT. The encoded protein is CASSPPGIQGALKGFF.

The chain couples TRBV7-3 to TRBJ2-3; D possibly corresponds to TRBD2 (6 bases). The CDR3 is made up of 16 amino acids. V lost 2 bases and J 4 bases, leaving 16 bases between the germline ends. Per germline, CDR1 SGHTA and CDR2 FQGTGA. The CDR3 DNA is TGTGCCAGCAGCTTATTCTCGGGAGTTCGCGCAGATACGCAGTATTTT. Its translation: CASSLFSGVRADTQYF.